The 4 T cell receptor beta chains in this list originate from one sample, sequenced in a study of T-cell reconstitution after alpha-beta-depleted transplantation in children. Library preparation (for TCRbeta) was performed with unique molecular identifiers. TCRdb independently ran MiXCR on the PCR reads; one entry per CDR3 protein. The data hold roughly 790,000 distinct CDR3 sequences, with approximately 15% observed a single time. This material consisted of PBMCs, mostly from graft donor cells, taken 360 days after TCRalphabeta/CD19-depleted stem cell transplant. These TCRs come from a male patient under 18 who had a stem cell transplant for acute lymphoblastic leukemia, so the T cells may come from the graft donor.

This clonotype was seen only a few times. The chain employs TRBV5-1 and TRBJ2-3, with TRBD1 identical over 10 bases. J lost 5 bases, V lost 0 bases, and 15 bases had no gene match. This CDR3 spans 19 amino acids. CDR1 SGHRS and CDR2 YFSETQ come from the germline V gene. The CDR3 region has the DNA TGCGCCAGCAGCTTGGCATGGATAATAGACAGGGGGCATGGAGATACGCAGTATTTT. As protein: CASSLAWIIDRGHGDTQYF.

This clonotype showed up many times. The chain recombines TRBV5-1 with TRBJ2-3; D is perhaps TRBD1 or TRBD2 (5 bases each). The length of the CDR3 is 12 residues. Per germline, CDR1 SGHRS and CDR2 YFSETQ. V shed 7 bases and J shed 3 bases, with 9 bases lying between them. CDR3 region: CASLEGTDTQYF. The CDR3 nucleotides are TGCGCCAGCCTAGAGGGGACAGATACGCAGTATTTT.

This clonotype was counted only a few times. This chain connects TRBV7-3 to TRBJ1-6; no firm D call. Per germline, CDR1 SGHTA and CDR2 FQGTGA. The CDR3 runs 13 residues. Between the trimmed V and J ends, which lost 4 bases and 7 bases, there was a span of 8 bases. In nucleotides, the CDR3 is TGTGCCAGCAGCTCCCGGGCAAATTCACCCCTCCACTTT. Encoded protein: CASSSRANSPLHF.

This rearrangement joins TRBV21-1 to TRBJ2-7. TRBV21-1 constitutes a pseudogene. The CDR3 totals 16 residues. CDR3 coding DNA: TGTGCCAGCAGCAAAGGCAAGGCCAGTTGGAGAGACGAGCAGTACTTC. This translates into CASSKGKASWRDEQYF.